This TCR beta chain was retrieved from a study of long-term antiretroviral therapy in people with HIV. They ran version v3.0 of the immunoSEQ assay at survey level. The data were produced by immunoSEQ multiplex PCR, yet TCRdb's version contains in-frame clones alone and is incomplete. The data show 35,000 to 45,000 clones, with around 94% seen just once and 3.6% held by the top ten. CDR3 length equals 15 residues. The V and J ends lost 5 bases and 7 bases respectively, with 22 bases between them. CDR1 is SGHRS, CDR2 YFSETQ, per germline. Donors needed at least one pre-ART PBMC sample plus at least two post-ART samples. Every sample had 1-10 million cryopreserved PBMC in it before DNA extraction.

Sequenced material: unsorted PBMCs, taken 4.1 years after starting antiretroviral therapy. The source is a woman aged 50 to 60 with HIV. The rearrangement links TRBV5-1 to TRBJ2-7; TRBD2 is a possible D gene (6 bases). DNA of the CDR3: TGCGCCAGCAGTCTGGGGGAGCCCCTAGGGAGGGAGCAGTACTTC. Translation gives CASSLGEPLGREQYF.